This passage covers 15 T cell receptor beta chains from one sample sequenced in a study of cytomegalovirus exposure and HLA in healthy donors. The study ran its PCR with 60 Vbeta and 13 Jbeta primers. This table comes from immunoSEQ multiplex PCR, and its TCRdb copy is limited to in-frame clones, with some not included. This sample contains about 130,000 clones. Material: PBMCs. All receptors derive from a man between 18 and 29 years old in good health and CMV-seronegative.

The gene calls are TRBV9 and TRBJ2-3; D gene unclear. V was cut by 2 bases and J by 0 bases, with 19 bases left in between. Looked up from germline, CDR1 is SGDLS and CDR2 is YYNGEE. The CDR3 has 18 amino acids. Here the CDR3 DNA reads TGTGCCAGCAGCGTTGGCCCAGCGATCACGACTAGCACAGATACGCAGTATTTT. Translation: CASSVGPAITTSTDTQYF.

This chain joins TRBV14 and TRBJ2-7; TRBD1 agrees at 7 bases. With 0 bases clipped from V and 4 bases from J, the junction kept 9 bases outside the gene matches. Per germline, CDR1 SGHDN and CDR2 FVKESK. The CDR3 has 16 amino acids. In nucleotides, the CDR3 is TGTGCCAGCAGCCAAGATCGGGCAGGGGGAGTTTACGAGCAGTACTTC. Amino acids: CASSQDRAGGVYEQYF.

This sequence joins TRBV10-3 and TRBJ1-5, with D perhaps TRBD1 (5 bases). Trimming removed 0 bases from V and 0 bases from J, with 9 bases in between. Germline loops: CDR1 ENHRY, CDR2 SYGVKD. CDR3 length: 16 residues. As DNA, the CDR3 is TGTGCCATCAGTGAGTCACAGGTCGTTAGCAATCAGCCCCAGCATTTT. Translation: CAISESQVVSNQPQHF.

The chain is built from TRBV9 and TRBJ2-3; 7 nucleotides line up with TRBD2. V lost 0 bases to trimming and J lost 2 bases; unmatched junction nucleotides: 3. From germline, CDR1 is SGDLS and CDR2 YYNGEE. The length of the CDR3 is 15 residues. The CDR3 DNA reads TGTGCCAGCAGCGTAGCATGGGACTACACAGATACGCAGTATTTT. It specifies CASSVAWDYTDTQYF.

This rearrangement joins TRBV19 to TRBJ2-5; unclear D gene. Trimming removed 7 bases at V and 4 bases at J, with 7 bases between. This CDR3 spans 11 amino acids. Germline lookup yields CDR1 LNHDA and CDR2 SQIVND (reference sequence). CDR3 residues: CASKGGETQYF. CDR3 sequence (DNA): TGTGCCAGTAAAGGCGGAGAGACCCAGTACTTC.

The V call is TRBV11-2, the J call TRBJ2-4; D is possibly TRBD1 (6 bases). The CDR3 sequence is 13 residues long. V lost 1 base to trimming and J lost 5 bases, with 6 bases between them. CDR1 is SGHAT and CDR2 is FQNNGV in the germline V gene. DNA for the CDR3: TGTGCCAGCAGCTTAGGACAGGAAAACATTCAGTACTTC. Residues: CASSLGQENIQYF. Complete variable domain (other parts from reference TRBV11-2 and TRBJ2-4): EAGVAQSPRYKIIEKRQSVAFWCNPISGHATLYWYQQILGQGPKLLIQFQNNGVVDDSQLPKDRFSAERLKGVDSTLKIQPAKLEDSAVYLCASSLGQENIQYFGAGTRLSVL.

This chain links TRBV7-3 with TRBJ1-2; D is unclear. The CDR3 is 15 residues long. Deletions cut 0 bases from V and 0 bases from J, with 8 bases between. Germline CDR1 is SGHTA and CDR2 is FQGTGA. The CDR3 sequence: CASSLTGDANYGYTF. As DNA, the CDR3 is TGTGCCAGCAGCTTAACGGGAGACGCTAACTATGGCTACACCTTC.

The V gene is TRBV28, the J gene TRBJ2-1; 9 nucleotides align to TRBD1. The CDR3 runs to 17 residues. Unmatched junction bases numbered 4, after V lost 0 bases and J lost 1 base. Germline CDR1 and CDR2: MDHEN and SYDVKM. The chain's CDR3 is CASSLWEGTGSYNEQFF. CDR3 sequence (DNA): TGTGCCAGCAGTTTATGGGAGGGGACAGGGTCCTACAATGAGCAGTTCTTC.

This sequence joins TRBV5-6 and TRBJ1-2; the D is unclear. This CDR3 region has 14 residues. Germline V gene sequence: CDR1 SGHDT, CDR2 YYEEEE. The V end was cut by 0 bases, the J end by 3 bases, with 9 bases between. CDR3 amino acids: CASSLAQSDYGYTF. The CDR3, as DNA: TGTGCCAGCAGCTTGGCACAGTCGGACTATGGCTACACCTTC.

The V gene is TRBV9, the J gene TRBJ2-2; D may be TRBD1 (6 bases). Germline V gene lookup returns CDR1 SGDLS and CDR2 YYNGEE. This CDR3 is built from 15 residues. Trimming pared 4 bases from V and 1 base from J, leaving 11 bases between. The CDR3 nucleotides are TGTGCCAGCAGCCAGGGACACATGAACACCGGGGAGCTGTTTTTT. This translates into CASSQGHMNTGELFF. Supplemented by reference TRBV9 and TRBJ2-2, the full variable domain reads DSGVTQTPKHLITATGQRVTLRCSPRSGDLSVYWYQQSLDQGLQFLIQYYNGEERAKGNILERFSAQQFPDLHSELNLSSLELGDSALYFCASSQGHMNTGELFFGEGSRLTVL.

The chain employs TRBV5-1 and TRBJ1-4; 10 bases agree with TRBD1. J gave up 7 bases and V 5 bases, and 8 bases lay outside the gene matches. CDR3 size: 15 residues. Germline CDR1 is SGHRS and CDR2 is YFSETQ. CDR3 sequence (DNA): TGCGCCAGCAGACCCGGGACAGGGGAGGGTGAAAAACTGTTTTTT. The encoded protein is CASRPGTGEGEKLFF.

The chain has TRBV7-9 and TRBJ2-3; 7 bases align to TRBD2. The CDR3 runs to 15 residues. The V gene end was trimmed by 4 bases and the J gene end by 2 bases; junction bases not matched to a gene: 6. Looked up from germline, CDR1 is SEHNR and CDR2 is FQNEAQ (reference sequence). As DNA, the CDR3 is TGTGCCAGCAGCTCCCCTAGCGGTATCACAGATACGCAGTATTTT. Its protein product is CASSSPSGITDTQYF.

This chain links TRBV20-1 with TRBJ2-7; D might be TRBD2 (5 bases). CDR1 and CDR2 from the germline V gene are DFQATT and SNEGSKA (reference sequence). The CDR3 sequence is 11 residues long. The V and J ends lost 6 bases and 10 bases respectively, with 16 bases between them. CDR3 nucleotides: TGCAGTGCCACAGACTCCCGGGATCAGTACTTC. Its protein product is CSATDSRDQYF.

The genes are TRBV4-3 and TRBJ2-3; 12 bases are a match to TRBD2. The J segment lost 4 bases and the V segment lost 2 bases, leaving 16 bases of the junction unmatched. There are 20 residues in the CDR3. The V gene's germline CDR1 is LGHNA and CDR2 YSLEER. The CDR3 nucleotides read TGCGCCAGCAGCCAACCAGGACAGGGTTCTAGCGGGGGGGCCTCAGATACGCAGTATTTT. It specifies CASSQPGQGSSGGASDTQYF.

This chain connects TRBV21-1 to TRBJ1-4; the table names TRBD1, a call not compared with the DNA. TRBV21-1 is given as a pseudogene. The CDR3 length is 17 residues. The CDR3 region is CASSEPGQGRPNEKLFF. For the CDR3, the DNA is TGTGCCAGCAGCGAACCGGGACAGGGGAGGCCTAATGAAAAACTGTTTTTT.